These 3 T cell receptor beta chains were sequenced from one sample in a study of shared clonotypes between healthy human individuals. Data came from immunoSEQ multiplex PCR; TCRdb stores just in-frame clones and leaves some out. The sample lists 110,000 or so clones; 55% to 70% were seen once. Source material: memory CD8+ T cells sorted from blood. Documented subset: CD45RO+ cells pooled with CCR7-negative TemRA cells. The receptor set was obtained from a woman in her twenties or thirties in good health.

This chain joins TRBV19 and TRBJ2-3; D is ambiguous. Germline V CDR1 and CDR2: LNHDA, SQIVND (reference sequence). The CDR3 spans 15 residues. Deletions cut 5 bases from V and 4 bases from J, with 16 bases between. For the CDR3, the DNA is TGTGCCAGTAGTGGAGATTCCGGGTCCTCAGATACGCAGTATTTT. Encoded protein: CASSGDSGSSDTQYF.

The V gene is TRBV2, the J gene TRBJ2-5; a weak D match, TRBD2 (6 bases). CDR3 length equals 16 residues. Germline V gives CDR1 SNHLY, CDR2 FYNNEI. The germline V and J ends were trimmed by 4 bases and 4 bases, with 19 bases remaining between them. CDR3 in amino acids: CASSVREAGTLETQYF. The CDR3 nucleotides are TGTGCCAGCAGTGTTCGGGAAGCGGGCACCCTAGAGACCCAGTACTTC.

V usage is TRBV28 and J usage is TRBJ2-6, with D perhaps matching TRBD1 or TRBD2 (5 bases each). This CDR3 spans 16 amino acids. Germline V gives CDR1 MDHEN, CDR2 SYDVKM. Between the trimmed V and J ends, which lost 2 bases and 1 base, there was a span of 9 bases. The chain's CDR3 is CASSLGGLSGANVLTF. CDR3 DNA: TGTGCCAGCAGTTTAGGGGGATTGTCTGGGGCCAACGTCCTGACTTTC.